The 15 T cell receptor beta chains presented below share a single source sample, sequenced in a study of blood T cell repertoires in COVID-19. Here immunoSEQ multiplex PCR was the method, and the copy in TCRdb shows in-frame clones only, minus some. This table holds fewer than 350,000 clones, approximately 90% found once. Sequenced material: PBMCs or T cells enriched from blood (not recorded which). The receptors stem from a woman between 40 and 50 years old with acute COVID-19.

J is TRBJ1-1 and V is TRBV6-2 or TRBV6-3, with D possibly matching TRBD1 (6 bases). The CDR3 sequence is 16 residues long. V lost 5 bases and J lost 0, with 16 bases in between. Germline assignment: CDR1 MNHEY and CDR2 SVGEGT. The CDR3 sequence: CASSLPPGHLNTEAFF. The DNA for the CDR3 is TGTGCCAGCAGTCTCCCGCCGGGACACCTGAACACTGAAGCTTTCTTT.

This chain joins TRBV30 and TRBJ1-6, with D possibly being TRBD1 (5 bases). The CDR3 extends over 13 amino acids. V was shortened by 4 bases and J by 7 bases, with 11 bases between the two germline ends. From germline, CDR1 is GTSNPN and CDR2 SVGIG (reference sequence). As DNA, the CDR3 is TGTGCCTGGAATCTGCAGGGAAATTCACCCCTCCACTTT. It is translated as CAWNLQGNSPLHF. Full variable domain (remainder filled in from reference TRBV30 and TRBJ1-6): SQTIHQWPATLVQPVGSPLSLECTVEGTSNPNLYWYRQAAGRGLQLLFYSVGIGQISSEVPQNLSASRPQDRQFILSSKKLLLSDSGFYLCAWNLQGNSPLHFGNGTRLTVT.

The chain couples TRBV27 to TRBJ1-1, with unresolved D. V was clipped by 2 bases and J by 1 base, with 11 bases between them. Germline-derived CDR1 and CDR2 are MNHEY and SMNVEV (reference sequence). There are 15 residues in the CDR3. The CDR3 DNA reads TGTGCCAGCAGTTTAGGGCAGACATCGAACACTGAAGCTTTCTTT. This sequence encodes CASSLGQTSNTEAFF.

The V call is TRBV7-6, the J call TRBJ2-1; 9 positions agree with TRBD2. The J segment lost 4 bases and the V segment lost 1 base, leaving 8 bases of the junction unmatched. Germline CDR1 reads SGHVS; CDR2 reads FNYEAQ. The CDR3 loop spans 17 amino acids. As DNA, the CDR3 is TGTGCCAGCAGCTTAGATCGCGGGAGGGCCGGGTACAATGAGCAGTTCTTC. Translated, it gives CASSLDRGRAGYNEQFF.

V is TRBV5-5 and J is TRBJ2-3; a possible D gene is TRBD2 (5 bases). Germline CDR1 is SGHKS and CDR2 is YYEKEE (reference sequence). Trimming took 2 bases from V and 9 from J, leaving 13 bases between them. This CDR3 has 13 residues. The CDR3 is CASSFPGLETQYF. In nucleotides, the CDR3 is TGTGCCAGCAGCTTCCCGGGGTTGGAAACGCAGTATTTT.

This sequence joins TRBV19 and TRBJ2-3; 7 nucleotides agree with TRBD1. V shed 3 bases and J 3 bases; nucleotides not matched to a gene: 6. CDR3 length: 15 residues. The germline gives CDR1 LNHDA, CDR2 SQIVND (reference sequence). The CDR3 region is CASSIQTGRTDTQYF. CDR3 sequence (DNA): TGTGCCAGTAGTATCCAGACAGGGAGAACAGATACGCAGTATTTT.

The chain uses TRBV7-9 and TRBJ2-2; 7 bases match TRBD1. This CDR3 region has 15 residues. Germline V gives CDR1 SEHNR, CDR2 FQNEAQ (reference sequence). V dropped 5 bases and J dropped 4; count of bases not matched to a gene: 7. The CDR3 DNA is TGTGCCAGCAGCGGATGGACAGGACCCACCGGGGAGCTGTTTTTT. Its protein product is CASSGWTGPTGELFF.

J is TRBJ1-5 and V is TRBV24-1, with TRBD1 identical over 8 bases. Germline assignment: CDR1 KGHDR and CDR2 SFDVKD. The CDR3 covers 13 residues. Trimming at V came to 6 bases and at J to 4 bases, leaving 1 base not matched to a gene. The CDR3 region has the DNA TGTGCCACCAGTCGGACAGGGAATCAGCCCCAGCATTTT. Protein: CATSRTGNQPQHF.

V gene TRBV28 combines with J gene TRBJ1-3; D gene ambiguous. V shed 5 bases and J shed 0 bases, with 11 bases lying between them. The CDR3 is made up of 15 amino acids. The V gene's germline CDR1 is MDHEN and CDR2 SYDVKM. CDR3 in DNA: TGTGCCAGCAGTCTTTCGATTAGCTCTGGAAACACCATATATTTT. This sequence encodes CASSLSISSGNTIYF.

The chain recombines TRBV7-8 with TRBJ1-2, with 7 bases aligning to TRBD1. V gave up 6 bases and J gave up 7 bases; unmatched junction bases: 8. The CDR3 spans 13 residues. Germline lookup yields CDR1 SGHVS and CDR2 FQNEAQ. The CDR3 nucleotides read TGTGCCAGCAGATTACAGGGGACCCTTGGCTACACCTTC. It codes for CASRLQGTLGYTF.

The genes are TRBV29-1 and TRBJ1-1; tentative D call: TRBD1 (6 bases). V lost 3 bases and J 4 bases, leaving 15 bases between the germline ends. This CDR3 contains 14 residues. Germline-derived CDR1 and CDR2 are SQVTM and ANQGSEA. Here the CDR3 reads CSVDKDAGVTEAFF. The DNA for the CDR3 is TGCAGCGTTGATAAGGACGCAGGGGTCACTGAAGCTTTCTTT.

The chain couples TRBV4-1 to TRBJ1-4; TRBD1 is a possible D gene (6 bases). There are 18 residues in the CDR3. Germline V gene data show CDR1 as MGHRA and CDR2 as YSYEKL. V was trimmed by 4 bases and J by 8 bases, leaving 26 bases between them. In DNA form, the CDR3 reads TGCGCCAGCAGCCTTAGCGTCTTGCCGGGACAAGGTCTGGAAAAACTGTTTTTT. It encodes CASSLSVLPGQGLEKLFF.

The chain uses TRBV11-3 and TRBJ1-1; D is unresolved. This CDR3 has 12 amino acids. Germline CDR1 is SGHNT and CDR2 is YENEEA. The V gene lost 2 bases and the J gene lost 3 bases, with 4 bases spanning the gap. Here the CDR3 reads CASSLIDTEAFF. Here the CDR3 DNA reads TGTGCCAGCAGCTTAATCGACACTGAAGCTTTCTTT.

V gene TRBV10-3 combines with J gene TRBJ1-1; possibly TRBD1 for D (6 bases). V lost 3 bases and J 1 base, leaving 12 bases between the germline ends. Germline CDR1 reads ENHRY; CDR2 reads SYGVKD. This CDR3 has 15 residues. CDR3 residues: CAISDPGHPNTEAFF. The CDR3 nucleotides are TGTGCCATCAGTGACCCGGGACACCCGAACACTGAAGCTTTCTTT.

The chain carries TRBV7-3 and TRBJ2-3, with TRBD2 identical over 10 bases. The junction had 8 bases not matched to a gene; V was cut back by 2 bases and J by 3 bases. The CDR3 has 17 amino acids. Germline lookup yields CDR1 SGHTA and CDR2 FQGTGA. The CDR3 loop is CASSLGIGAGGTDTQYF. The CDR3 bases are TGTGCCAGCAGCTTAGGGATTGGAGCGGGGGGGACAGATACGCAGTATTTT.